This TCR beta chain was recovered during a study of prognosis after radiotherapy for stage I lung cancer. The overall study: While some 15 patients showed no significant progression after radiotherapy, four developed distant metastases at a median of roughly 7 months.

Looked up from germline, CDR1 is SGHVS and CDR2 is FQNEAQ. The V end lost 4 bases, the J end lost 0 bases, and 10 bases lay between the germline ends. The length of the CDR3 is 15 residues. Genomic DNA served as the source from which two-round multiplex PCR generated TCR beta CDR3 amplicons. For every TRBV and TRBJ gene, a specific primer was used in first-round PCR. TCRdb itself ran the multiplex PCR reads through MiXCR, one entry per CDR3 protein. This sample has 25,000 to 35,000 distinct CDR3 sequences, with 35% to 45% found just once. This clonotype was recorded many times. Blood draws of roughly 6 milliliters of peripheral blood occurred at each of two time points.

The TCR originated in a donor at least 50 years old with non-small cell lung cancer. Source: PBMCs, taken before or after stereotactic body radiation therapy (not recorded which). This chain connects TRBV7-8 to TRBJ1-5; TRBD1 is a possible D gene (6 bases). CDR3 nucleotide sequence: TGTGCCAGCAGCTCCCAGGGGTATAGCAATCAGCCCCAGCATTTT. Its translation is CASSSQGYSNQPQHF.